This T cell receptor (beta chain) is drawn from a study of blood T cell repertoires in COVID-19. CDR3 length: 13 amino acids. Deletions cut 1 base from V and 7 bases from J, with 8 bases between. The germline V gene encodes CDR1 MNHEY and CDR2 SMNVEV (reference sequence). The assay was immunoSEQ multiplex PCR, and TCRdb's table has in-frame clones only and misses some. This table has 60,000 to 75,000 clones, roughly 86% appearing once. Sequencing input: peripheral blood. The TCR was taken from a woman aged 55-75 years with acute or convalescent COVID-19. The chain is built from TRBV27 and TRBJ2-1; a possible D gene is TRBD1 (6 bases). CDR3 DNA sequence: TGTGCCAGCAGTTTATACAGGGTGAATGAGCAGTTCTTC. It translates to CASSLYRVNEQFF.